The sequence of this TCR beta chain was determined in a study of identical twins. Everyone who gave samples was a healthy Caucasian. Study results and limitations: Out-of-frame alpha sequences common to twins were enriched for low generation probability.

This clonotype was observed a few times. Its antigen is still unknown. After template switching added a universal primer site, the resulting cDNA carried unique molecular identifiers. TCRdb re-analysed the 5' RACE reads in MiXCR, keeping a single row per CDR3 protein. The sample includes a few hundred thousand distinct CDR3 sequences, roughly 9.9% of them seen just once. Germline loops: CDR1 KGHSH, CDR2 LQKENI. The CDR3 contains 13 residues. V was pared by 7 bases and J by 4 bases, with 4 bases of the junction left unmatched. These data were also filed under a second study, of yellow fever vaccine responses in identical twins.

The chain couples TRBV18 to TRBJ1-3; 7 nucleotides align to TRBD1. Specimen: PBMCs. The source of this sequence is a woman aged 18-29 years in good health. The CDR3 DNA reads TGTGCCAGCTACCGGGACAGCGGAAACACCATATATTTT. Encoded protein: CASYRDSGNTIYF.